The 9 T cell receptor beta chains reported below all come from one sample, sequenced in a study of identical twins. TCRdb re-analysed the 5' RACE reads in MiXCR, keeping a single row per CDR3 protein. The sample consists of roughly 260,000 distinct CDR3 sequences, about 7.5% of them appearing once. The sample was also linked to a second study, of yellow fever vaccine responses in identical twins.

The sample consisted of CD8+ T cells sorted from blood. Every receptor here comes from a woman aged 18-30 years in good health.

The genes are TRBV27 and TRBJ2-1, with 8 bases matching TRBD2. This CDR3 is built from 15 residues. Losses at the gene ends were 5 bases for V and 2 bases for J; bases not matched to a gene: 5. Germline CDR1 reads MNHEY; CDR2 reads SMNVEV (reference sequence). The CDR3 DNA is TGTGCCAGCAGTGCAGCGGGAGCAACCTACAATGAGCAGTTCTTC. Translation: CASSAAGATYNEQFF.

V and J are TRBV20-1 and TRBJ2-7; 8 bases match TRBD2. The CDR3 consists of 14 residues. Germline CDR1 and CDR2: DFQATT and SNEGSKA (reference sequence). V gave up 6 bases and J gave up 6 bases; unmatched junction bases: 13. The DNA of the CDR3 is TGCAGTGCAAAAGCGGGAGAAGTCTTCAGCGAGCAGTACTTC. This codes for CSAKAGEVFSEQYF.

In its sample, this clonotype was seen a few times. The chain is built from TRBV9 and TRBJ2-7; D perhaps matches TRBD1 (5 bases). Germline CDR1 SGDLS, CDR2 YYNGEE. This CDR3 comprises 14 residues. V was clipped by 0 bases and J by 3 bases, with 10 bases between them. The CDR3 DNA reads TGTGCCAGCAGCGTAGAGGGGTCGGGCTACGAGCAGTACTTC. Amino acid sequence: CASSVEGSGYEQYF.

This clonotype was detected many times. This sequence joins TRBV29-1 and TRBJ2-3; D perhaps matches TRBD1 (6 bases). Trimming pared 5 bases from V and 6 bases from J, leaving 12 bases between. The CDR3 spans 12 residues. The germline CDR1 and CDR2 sequences are SQVTM and ANQGSEA. CDR3 sequence reads: CSVNRDWDTQYF. The CDR3 nucleotides are TGCAGCGTTAACAGGGATTGGGATACGCAGTATTTT.

This clonotype was seen a handful of times. The V and J genes are TRBV7-6 and TRBJ2-1; D may be TRBD1 (6 bases). Trimming cost V 4 bases and J 0 bases, with 16 bases left between them. CDR3 size: 17 residues. CDR1 is SGHVS, CDR2 FNYEAQ, per germline. CDR3 sequence reads: CASSSTGQQSSYNEQFF. CDR3 sequence (DNA): TGTGCCAGCAGCTCCACCGGACAGCAAAGCTCCTACAATGAGCAGTTCTTC.

The chain combines TRBV25-1 with TRBJ1-1; the match to TRBD1 covers 12 bases. With 5 bases clipped from V and 6 bases from J, the junction kept 4 bases outside the gene matches. The CDR3 has 14 residues. Per germline, CDR1 MGHDK and CDR2 SYGVNS. The CDR3 loop is CASSRDRGLAEAFF. DNA for the CDR3: TGTGCCAGCAGTCGGGACAGGGGGCTGGCTGAAGCTTTCTTT.

This clonotype was recorded a few times. The chain has TRBV7-8 and TRBJ2-5, with D unresolved. Per the germline V gene, CDR1 is SGHVS and CDR2 is FQNEAQ. The ends were cut back, 9 bases at V and 1 base at J, with 6 bases in the middle. The CDR3 consists of 11 residues. CDR3 in DNA: TGTGCCAGTCAAATCCAAGAGACCCAGTACTTC. Amino acids: CASQIQETQYF.

V usage is TRBV4-1 and J usage is TRBJ2-1; D is unclear. CDR1 and CDR2 (germline): MGHRA, YSYEKL. Trimming stripped 1 base from V and 1 base from J, with 20 bases between. The CDR3 runs 19 residues. The CDR3 bases are TGCGCCAGCAGCCAAGCACCCCCCGGCATCGCTAGGTCCTACAATGAGCAGTTCTTC. Translated: CASSQAPPGIARSYNEQFF.

In this sample, this clonotype turned up many times. The chain employs TRBV6-5 and TRBJ2-3, with D possibly TRBD2 on 7 matching bases. Trimming took 2 bases from V and 2 from J, leaving 11 bases between them. Per germline, CDR1 MNHEY and CDR2 SVGAGI. This CDR3 contains 15 residues. The CDR3 region has the DNA TGTGCCAGCAGTTACACCCGGGGGGCCACAGATACGCAGTATTTT. Its translation: CASSYTRGATDTQYF.